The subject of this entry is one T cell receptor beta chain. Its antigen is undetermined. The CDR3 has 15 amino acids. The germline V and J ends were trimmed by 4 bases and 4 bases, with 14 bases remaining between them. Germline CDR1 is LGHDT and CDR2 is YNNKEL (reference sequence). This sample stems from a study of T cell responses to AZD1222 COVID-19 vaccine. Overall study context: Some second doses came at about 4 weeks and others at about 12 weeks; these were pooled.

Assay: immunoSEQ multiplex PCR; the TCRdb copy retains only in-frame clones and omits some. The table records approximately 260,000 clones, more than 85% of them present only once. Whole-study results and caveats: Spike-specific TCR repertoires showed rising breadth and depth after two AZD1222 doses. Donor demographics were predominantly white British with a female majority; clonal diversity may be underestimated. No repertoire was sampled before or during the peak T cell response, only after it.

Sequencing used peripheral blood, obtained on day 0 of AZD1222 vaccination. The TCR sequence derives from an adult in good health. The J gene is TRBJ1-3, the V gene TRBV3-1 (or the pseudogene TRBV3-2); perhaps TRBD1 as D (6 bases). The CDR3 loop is CASSPGQTWGNTIYF. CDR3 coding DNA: TGTGCCAGCAGCCCCGGACAGACGTGGGGAAACACCATATATTTT.